A selection of T cell receptor beta chains follows, all from one sample in a study of cytomegalovirus exposure and HLA in healthy donors. Assay: immunoSEQ multiplex PCR; the TCRdb copy retains only in-frame clones and omits some. The table includes about 170,000 clones, approximately 84% detected once. Specimen: PBMCs. Every receptor here comes from a man aged 25 to 40 in good health and CMV-seropositive. The CDR3 runs from the conserved cysteine through the conserved F or W. Each record gives: D gene, V gene, clone size, J gene, CDR3 DNA, CDR3 protein. The D gene is left open where the match is weak. Size is stated for part of the rows, as once, few or many counts, or as a class when the clone is expanded.

>NA|TRBV11-1|NA|TRBJ2-3
TGTGCCAGCAGTGCAGACACAGATACGCAGTATTTT
CASSADTDTQYF
>TRBD1|TRBV19|NA|TRBJ2-3
TGTGCCAGTAGTACCAACAGGGGCAGCACGCAGTATTTT
CASSTNRGSTQYF
>TRBD2|TRBV27|NA|TRBJ2-1
TGTGCCAGCAGTTTAGGGGGGAGGGCCTACAATGAGCAGTTCTTC
CASSLGGRAYNEQFF
>NA|TRBV19|once|TRBJ2-7
TGTGCCAGTAGTATCTCAGGACGGGACTACGAGCAGTACTTC
CASSISGRDYEQYF
>NA|TRBV2|NA|TRBJ2-5
TGTGCCAGCAGTGACCTGATCCTAGCGCCTTACCAAGAGACCCAGTACTTC
CASSDLILAPYQETQYF
>NA|TRBV14|NA|TRBJ1-2
TGTGCCAGCAGCCATGCCCGGATCAGGGGTGGCTACACCTTC
CASSHARIRGGYTF
>NA|TRBV7-9|NA|TRBJ2-2
TGTGCCAGCAGCGCACAGGGTACGAACACCGGGGAGCTGTTTTTT
CASSAQGTNTGELFF
>NA|TRBV7-9|NA|TRBJ1-1
TGTTCCAGCAGCTCGCTACAGGGATTGAACACTGAAGCTTTCTTT
CSSSSLQGLNTEAFF
>TRBD1|TRBV7-2|NA|TRBJ1-2
TGTGCCAGCAGCGCCGACAGGGTGTATGGCTACACCTTC
CASSADRVYGYTF
>TRBD2|TRBV5-4|NA|TRBJ2-1
TGTGCCAGCAGCTTTAGCGGGAGAAGGTACAATGAGCAGTTCTTC
CASSFSGRRYNEQFF
>NA|TRBV7-9|NA|TRBJ2-5
TGTTCCAGCAGCCCTGACCAAGAGACCCAGTACTTC
CSSSPDQETQYF
>TRBD2|TRBV9|NA|TRBJ2-3
TGTGCCAGCAGCGTAGGGTTAGCGGGGTACACAGATACGCAGTATTTT
CASSVGLAGYTDTQYF
>NA|TRBV10-3|NA|TRBJ1-3
TGTGCCATCAGTGAGTCGATGTCTGGAGACACCATATATTTT
CAISESMSGDTIYF
>TRBD2|TRBV28|NA|TRBJ2-3
TGTGCCAGCAGTTTCAGCGGGAGAGTCACAGATACGCAGTATTTT
CASSFSGRVTDTQYF
>NA|TRBV18|NA|TRBJ2-3
TGTGCCAGCTCACCAATGGAGACTAGAAGCGCAGATACGCAGTATTTT
CASSPMETRSADTQYF
>NA|TRBV7-2|NA|TRBJ1-1
TGTGCCAGCAGATCTACAGCCACTGAAGCTTTCTTT
CASRSTATEAFF
>TRBD1|TRBV7-2|NA|TRBJ2-1
TGTGCCAGCAGGGGACAGGGCTCCTACAATGAGCAGTTCTTC
CASRGQGSYNEQFF
>NA|TRBV7-9|NA|TRBJ2-7
TGTGCCAGCAGCTCCGAGTCGGACGGGGAGTACTACGAGCAGTACTTC
CASSSESDGEYYEQYF
>TRBD2|TRBV19|once|TRBJ2-5
TGTGCCAGTAGTACTAGCGGGAGGGCCAGGGGAGAGACCCAGTACTTC
CASSTSGRARGETQYF
>TRBD2|TRBV7-2|once|TRBJ2-1
TGTGCCAGCAGCCCAGGACTAGCGGGAGGGCCGTTGGAGTTCTTC
CASSPGLAGGPLEFF
>NA|TRBV6-4|NA|TRBJ2-1
TGTGCCAGCAGTGACGGGGCGGGACTCTCCTACAATGAGCAGTTCTTC
CASSDGAGLSYNEQFF
>TRBD1|TRBV5-1|NA|TRBJ2-3
TGCGCCAGCAGCTGGGGACAGGGGGCGGAGGATACGCAGTATTTT
CASSWGQGAEDTQYF
>NA|TRBV7-2|NA|TRBJ2-5
TGTGCCAGCAGCTTAGATAGGGGTTTAGAGACCCAGTACTTC
CASSLDRGLETQYF
>NA|TRBV19|NA|TRBJ1-4
TGTGCCAGTAGTATATACACCCGGAGTGAAAAACTGTTTTTT
CASSIYTRSEKLFF
>TRBD1|TRBV27|once|TRBJ1-3
TGTGCCAGCAGTCCCTCCTTGGGACAGGGAAGAAACACCATATATTTT
CASSPSLGQGRNTIYF
>NA|TRBV7-2|NA|TRBJ2-3
TGTGCCAGCAGCTTCCGTCTAGTTCCCCCCCTATTT
CASSFRLVPPLF
>TRBD2|TRBV27|few|TRBJ2-1
TGTGCCAGCAAGGGTGCACTAGCGGGAGTGGAGCAGTTCTTC
CASKGALAGVEQFF
>NA|TRBV7-9|NA|TRBJ1-1
TGTTCCAGCAGCTTATTGAATTCTCTCAGGGGCACTGAAGCTTTCTTT
CSSSLLNSLRGTEAFF
>TRBD1|TRBV5-1|NA|TRBJ2-4
TGCGCCAGCAGCTTGGTAGGACAGGGTGACATTCAGTACTTC
CASSLVGQGDIQYF
>NA|TRBV5-6|NA|TRBJ2-2
TGTGCCAGCAGCTTAGGGGCCGGGGAGCTGTTTTTT
CASSLGAGELFF
>NA|TRBV10-3|NA|TRBJ1-3
TGTGCCATCAGCCAGGAATACTCTGGAAACACCATATATTTT
CAISQEYSGNTIYF
>NA|TRBV7-2|NA|TRBJ2-7
TGTGCCAGCAGCTTAGAAGCGCGCGCCTACGAGCAGTACTTC
CASSLEARAYEQYF
>NA|TRBV9|NA|TRBJ1-3
TGTGCCAGCAGCGCCGCGGAAGGAAACACCATATATTTT
CASSAAEGNTIYF
>NA|TRBV29-1|once|TRBJ1-1
TGCAGCGTTCTACCTGGGACAAGTTTGAACACTGAAGCTTTCTTT
CSVLPGTSLNTEAFF
>TRBD2|TRBV6-6|NA|TRBJ2-2
TGTGCCAGCAGTTCTAGCGGGACCTCCGGGGAGCTGTTTTTT
CASSSSGTSGELFF
>NA|TRBV7-9|NA|TRBJ1-1
TGTGCCAGCAGCTTAAACCCCCAGGGCACTGAAGCTTTCTTT
CASSLNPQGTEAFF
>NA|TRBV2|NA|TRBJ2-3
TGTGCCAGCAGCGACGAGAGGGCAGATACGCAGTATTTT
CASSDERADTQYF
>TRBD2|TRBV7-2|few|TRBJ2-3
TGTGCCAGCAGCCCAAGGGGAGCGGGAGTGAGGGGGACAGATACGCAGTATTTT
CASSPRGAGVRGTDTQYF
>TRBD1|TRBV6-5|few|TRBJ1-2
TGTGCCAGCGGGACAGGGGGAAATGGCTACACCTTC
CASGTGGNGYTF
>NA|TRBV19|NA|TRBJ2-7
TGTGCCAGTCGTCCGCAGGGTTCCTACGAGCAGTACTTC
CASRPQGSYEQYF
>TRBD2|TRBV27|NA|TRBJ2-1
TGTGCCAGCAGGTTCGGGGGGGGTGGCGGGAGGACGGCCGGTGAGCAGTTCTTC
CASRFGGGGGRTAGEQFF